The next 18 T cell receptor beta chains were all read from a single sample in a study of blood T cells in healthy people across ages. Then a second PCR, running about 6 to 12 cycles, was carried out with a sample-barcoded 5' primer and a J-beta primer mix. Each CDR3 protein is one row after TCRdb ran MiXCR on the 5' RACE reads. The sample gives 1,100,000 or so distinct CDR3 sequences, over 35% of which show up once; around 18% is in the top ten. The sample comprised blood. The receptors come from a woman aged 55 to 70 in good health.

The chain uses TRBV12-3 or TRBV12-4 and TRBJ2-2; D may be TRBD1 or TRBD2 (6 bases each). V gave up 3 bases and J gave up 8 bases, with 19 bases separating them. The CDR3 is 16 residues long. CDR3 sequence: CASSLRGARQVGELFF. Here the CDR3 DNA reads TGTGCCAGCAGTTTGAGGGGGGCCCGACAAGTAGGGGAGCTGTTTTTT.

The chain's CDR3 is CASSEEGGTLEKLFF. CDR3 in DNA: TGTGCCAGCAGTGAAGAAGGGGGGACGCTTGAAAAACTGTTTTTT. The chain joins TRBV2 to TRBJ1-4, with D maybe TRBD1 (6 bases). Germline CDR1 and CDR2: SNHLY and FYNNEI. Trimming took off 1 base at V and 7 bases at J, with 13 bases between the two ends. CDR3 length equals 15 residues.

This sequence joins TRBV3-1 and TRBJ1-2, with unresolved D. Germline V gene data show CDR1 as LGHDT and CDR2 as YNNKEL (reference sequence). V was clipped by 0 bases and J by 4 bases, with 6 bases between them. The CDR3 spans 13 residues. The DNA for the CDR3 is TGTGCCAGCAGCCAAGATATGGTCTATGGCTACACCTTC. It codes for CASSQDMVYGYTF.

This sequence joins TRBV25-1 and TRBJ1-2; 7 bases match TRBD1. CDR3 length: 12 residues. V lost 9 bases, J lost 7 bases, and 8 bases stayed unmatched. CDR1 is MGHDK and CDR2 is SYGVNS in the germline V gene. The CDR3 loop is CASTGVLTGYTF. The CDR3 region has the DNA TGTGCCAGTACAGGGGTGCTAACTGGCTACACCTTC.

J is TRBJ2-1 and V is TRBV28, with 10 bases fitting TRBD1. Germline V CDR1 and CDR2: MDHEN, SYDVKM. This CDR3 has 15 amino acids. Germline trimming cut 4 bases from V and 3 bases from J; bases unmatched to any gene: 3. Written as DNA, the CDR3 is TGTGCCAGCAGTTCCGGGACAGGGGACTACAATGAGCAGTTCTTC. As protein: CASSSGTGDYNEQFF. Full variable domain (missing parts from reference TRBV28 and TRBJ2-1): DVKVTQSSRYLVKRTGEKVFLECVQDMDHENMFWYRQDPGLGLRLIYFSYDVKMKEKGDIPEGYSVSREKKERFSLILESASTNQTSMYLCASSSGTGDYNEQFFGPGTRLTVL.

V gene TRBV28 combines with J gene TRBJ2-4; 8 bases are a match to TRBD1. The J call may be in error: the DNA end matches TRBJ2-7 better. Germline V gene data show CDR1 as MDHEN and CDR2 as SYDVKM. CDR3 size: 15 residues. CDR3 nucleotides: TGTGCCAGCAGTTTAGCTGGACAGGGTGACTACGAGCAGTACTTC. The encoded protein is CASSLAGQGDYEQYF.

The CDR3 region is CASSPPTRRNEQFF. The DNA for the CDR3 is TGTGCCAGCAGCCCCCCGACCCGAAGGAATGAGCAGTTCTTC. This chain uses TRBV28 with TRBJ2-1; D gene unclear. Trimming cost V 6 bases and J 7 bases, with 16 bases left between them. The length of the CDR3 is 14 residues. CDR1 is MDHEN and CDR2 is SYDVKM in the germline V gene.

Only a few counts were recorded for this clonotype. The chain recombines TRBV27 with TRBJ1-6; D is undetermined. The length of the CDR3 is 12 residues. Germline CDR1 is MNHEY and CDR2 is SMNVEV (reference sequence). Between the trimmed V and J ends, which lost 7 bases and 10 bases, there was a span of 11 bases. This CDR3 reads CASTDLRSPLHF. CDR3 nucleotide sequence: TGTGCCAGCACAGACTTAAGGTCACCCCTCCACTTT.

The V and J genes are TRBV29-1 and TRBJ2-1; D not certain. The CDR3 length is 10 residues. V lost 7 bases and J lost 9, with 10 bases in between. From germline, CDR1 is SQVTM and CDR2 ANQGSEA. For the CDR3, the DNA is TGCAGCGGAATTGAAATTGAGCAGTTCTTC. Translation gives CSGIEIEQFF.

The chain combines TRBV5-1 with TRBJ2-3, with D unresolved. V gave up 0 bases and J gave up 0 bases, with 8 bases separating them. Per the germline V gene, CDR1 is SGHRS and CDR2 is YFSETQ. The CDR3 is 15 amino acids. The CDR3 here is CASSLEAVSTDTQYF. The CDR3 nucleotides are TGCGCCAGCAGCTTGGAGGCAGTTAGCACAGATACGCAGTATTTT.

The chain has TRBV7-2 and TRBJ1-1; D unclear. Germline CDR1 SGHTA, CDR2 FQGNSA. CDR3 length: 15 amino acids. V lost 5 bases and J lost 5, with 18 bases in between. CDR3 loop: CASSRDRAKGTEAFF. CDR3 nucleotide sequence: TGTGCCAGCAGCCGAGACCGGGCGAAAGGGACTGAAGCTTTCTTT.

The CDR3 sequence: CASSQDMAGGPNEQFF. The CDR3 coding sequence is TGTGCCAGCAGCCAAGATATGGCGGGAGGGCCCAATGAGCAGTTCTTC. V and J are TRBV3-1 and TRBJ2-1, with TRBD2 matching over 9 bases. Germline CDR1 LGHDT, CDR2 YNNKEL (reference sequence). There are 16 residues in the CDR3. J lost 6 bases, V lost 0 bases, and 6 bases had no gene match.

The chain combines TRBV7-9 with TRBJ2-1, with 9 bases lining up with TRBD2. The CDR3 is 16 amino acids. The germline V gene has CDR1 SEHNR and CDR2 FQNEAQ (reference sequence). V was clipped by 5 bases and J by 10 bases; unmatched bases: 15. In DNA, the CDR3 is TGTGCCAGCAGCCCCCCGGGGGTAGCGGGAGCCTCCGAGCAGTTCTTC. Amino acids: CASSPPGVAGASEQFF.

The chain joins TRBV20-1 to TRBJ2-7; TRBD2 aligns across 8 bases. The V gene's germline CDR1 is DFQATT and CDR2 SNEGSKA (reference sequence). The CDR3 is 14 amino acids. The junction had 6 bases not matched to a gene; V was cut back by 5 bases and J by 0 bases. CDR3 sequence reads: CSAEKRGRSYEQYF. The CDR3 DNA follows: TGCAGTGCTGAAAAGCGGGGGCGCTCCTACGAGCAGTACTTC.

V gene TRBV4-2 combines with J gene TRBJ2-3, with D possibly called TRBD1 or TRBD2 (5 bases each). The CDR3 consists of 18 residues. Germline values: CDR1 LGHNA, CDR2 YNFKEQ. Trimming left V 1 base short and J 2 bases short, with 19 bases between. The CDR3 sequence: CASSQVRSGRVPTDTQYF. The DNA of the CDR3 is TGTGCCAGCAGCCAAGTCAGGAGCGGCAGGGTCCCCACAGATACGCAGTATTTT.

The chain is built from TRBV29-1 and TRBJ2-1; TRBD2 matches at 12 bases. V lost 3 bases and J lost 12; bases outside the gene matches: 6. The CDR3 has 13 residues. Germline V gene data show CDR1 as SQVTM and CDR2 as ANQGSEA. The CDR3 protein is CSVDPLAGGGQFF. The DNA for the CDR3 is TGCAGCGTTGACCCACTAGCGGGAGGAGGGCAGTTCTTC.

The chain employs TRBV5-1 and TRBJ2-5, with TRBD2 identical over 10 bases. TRBJ2-7 explains the end of the DNA better; the J call may be wrong. Germline assignment: CDR1 SGHRS and CDR2 YFSETQ. CDR3 length: 16 residues. Here the CDR3 DNA reads TGCGCCAGCAGCTTGAGCACTAGCGGGACGAACTACGAGCAGTACTTC. It yields the protein CASSLSTSGTNYEQYF.

This chain uses TRBV10-3 with TRBJ2-5; tentative D call: TRBD2 (6 bases). Germline V lookup: CDR1 ENHRY, CDR2 SYGVKD. V lost 3 bases to trimming and J lost 11 bases, with 28 bases between them. The CDR3 consists of 17 residues. In DNA form, the CDR3 reads TGTGCCATCAGTGAACCGAGTTCTAGCGTCCTTAGTGGAGAGCAGTACTTC. This gives the protein CAISEPSSSVLSGEQYF.